A selection of T cell receptor beta chains follows, all from one sample in a study of molecular identifiers for immune sequencing clone quantification. TCRdb itself ran the PCR reads through MiXCR, one entry per CDR3 protein. The sample has hundreds of thousands of distinct CDR3 sequences, about 20% seen once. What was sequenced was naive CD8+ T cells from blood, with Jurkat cell RNA spiked in. These receptors were obtained from a human donor in good health. Some libraries in this study had Jurkat cell RNA spiked in. The CDR3 runs from the conserved cysteine through the conserved F or W. Each record gives: CDR3 length, V gene, J gene, clone size, D gene, CDR3 DNA, CDR3 protein. D genes are given only for firm matches. Clone size is stated in some rows and not others, as once, few, many or a class when expanded.

>16|TRBV7-9|TRBJ2-1|few|TRBD2
TGTGCCAGCAGCTTAGGACTAGCGGGGATGTACAATGAGCAGTTCTTC
CASSLGLAGMYNEQFF
>13|TRBV19|TRBJ1-5|many|.
TGTGCCGCGGGAGGCCCCGGGGAGCAGCCCCAGCATTTT
CAAGGPGEQPQHF
>15|TRBV7-9|TRBJ1-1|many|.
TGTGCCAGCAGCCACGCCCAGGGCGGTGGCACTGAAGCTTTCTTT
CASSHAQGGGTEAFF
>14|TRBV27|TRBJ2-3|many|TRBD2
TGTGCCAGCAGGGGACTAGCGGGGAGACAGGGGCAGTATTTT
CASRGLAGRQGQYF
>16|TRBV27|TRBJ2-3|many|TRBD2
TGTGCCAGCAGTTTTACGGGGGGGGCGGGTCCAGATACGCAGTATTTT
CASSFTGGAGPDTQYF
>16|TRBV11-2|TRBJ1-1|.|.
TGTGCCAGCAGCTTATTCGTCGGACCTCTGGGCACTGAAGCTTTCTTT
CASSLFVGPLGTEAFF
>18|TRBV20-1|TRBJ2-2|few|TRBD1
TGCAGTGCCTACTTAGATGGTGGGACAGGGTTGGGAACCGGGGAGCTGTTTTTT
CSAYLDGGTGLGTGELFF
>15|TRBV19|TRBJ2-3|few|TRBD2
TGTGCCAGTAGTATCCTAGCGGGAGCCACAGATACGCAGTATTTT
CASSILAGATDTQYF
>15|TRBV5-5|TRBJ1-1|many|.
TGTGCCAGCAGCTTGGCTAAGGGGGGCCACACTGAAGCTTTCTTT
CASSLAKGGHTEAFF
>15|TRBV4-3|TRBJ2-7|.|TRBD2
TGCGCCAGCAGCCAAGACCTTAGCGGGAGTTACGAGCAGTACTTC
CASSQDLSGSYEQYF
>16|TRBV21-1|TRBJ2-6|few|.
TGTGCCAGCAGCATGAGGACTGAGACTGGGGCCAACGTCCTGACTTTC
CASSMRTETGANVLTF
>13|TRBV6-5|TRBJ2-1|.|.
TGTGCCAGCAGCAGGGAGGTTTACAATGAGCAGTTCTTC
CASSREVYNEQFF
>15|TRBV4-1|TRBJ1-2|.|TRBD1
TGCGCCAGCAGCCAAGAGGCGGGGGACAGCTATGGCTACACCTTC
CASSQEAGDSYGYTF
>18|TRBV29-1|TRBJ2-1|many|.
TGCAGCGTTGAAGATCCATTAGCGTCACGGTGGGTCTCCAATGAGCAGTTCTTC
CSVEDPLASRWVSNEQFF
>18|TRBV19|TRBJ2-3|many|.
TGTGCCAGTAGTATAGGATCGTGGAAGTCCGCTAGCACAGATACGCAGTATTTT
CASSIGSWKSASTDTQYF
>17|TRBV7-9|TRBJ2-3|many|TRBD1
TGTGCCAGCAGCTTCCGCCCGGGACAGACATACACAGATACGCAGTATTTT
CASSFRPGQTYTDTQYF
>12|TRBV29-1|TRBJ2-7|many|.
TGCAGCGTTTCCCGGGACACCTACGAGCAGTACTTC
CSVSRDTYEQYF
>12|TRBV27|TRBJ2-2|.|.
TGTGCCAGCAGTTTCATAGGCGGGGAGCTGTTTTTT
CASSFIGGELFF
>13|TRBV7-9|TRBJ2-7|few|TRBD1
TGTGCCAGCACCCAGGGGGTGGTCTACGAGCAGTACTTC
CASTQGVVYEQYF
>18|TRBV19|TRBJ1-2|.|.
TGTGCCAGTACCGATCCCCCAGGGAGTTCGGGTTTGGACTATGGCTACACCTTC
CASTDPPGSSGLDYGYTF
>14|TRBV20-1|TRBJ2-7|.|TRBD1
TGCAGTGCTAGAGATAAGGGGGCCCCCTACGAGCAGTACTTC
CSARDKGAPYEQYF
>20|TRBV9|TRBJ2-1|few|.
TGTGCCAGCAGCGTCTATGGGGTTGGGGCCCTCTTAGGTAGAGGGGACGAGCAGTTCTTC
CASSVYGVGALLGRGDEQFF
>13|TRBV7-2|TRBJ2-3|many|.
TGTGCCAGCAGCTTAGCAAATGGGGATACGCAGTATTTT
CASSLANGDTQYF
>13|TRBV13|TRBJ2-5|many|TRBD1
TGTGCCAGCAGCTTTGGGACAGAAGAGACCCAGTACTTC
CASSFGTEETQYF
>13|TRBV9|TRBJ2-5|.|.
TGTGCCAGCAGCCCACAAAATCGCCAGACCCAGTACTTC
CASSPQNRQTQYF
>14|TRBV19|TRBJ2-1|many|TRBD2
TGTGCCAGTGAAAGCGGGAGGGAGTACAATGAGCAGTTCTTC
CASESGREYNEQFF
>18|TRBV5-1|TRBJ2-6|few|.
TGCGCCAGCAGCTTGAGGGGGGTGTTGGGGTCTGGGGCCAACGTCCTGACTTTC
CASSLRGVLGSGANVLTF
>14|TRBV4-2|TRBJ2-1|few|TRBD2
TGTGCCAGCAGCCCCCAGGGACTAGAGGATGAGCAGTTCTTC
CASSPQGLEDEQFF
>8|TRBV30|TRBJ1-1|many|.
TGTGCCGGGGAAGCGGGTTTCTTT
CAGEAGFF
>14|TRBV13|TRBJ1-1|many|.
TGTGCCAGCAGCCCGTTGAACAGGCGCACTGAAGCTTTCTTT
CASSPLNRRTEAFF
>17|TRBV4-1|TRBJ1-5|many|.
TGCGCCAGCAGCCAATTTCGGACGGATCATAGCAATCAGCCCCAGCATTTT
CASSQFRTDHSNQPQHF
>15|TRBV4-1|TRBJ1-5|.|.
TGCGCCAGCAGCCAAGTGGGGTATAGCAATCAGCCCCAGCATTTT
CASSQVGYSNQPQHF
>16|TRBV3-1|TRBJ2-6|.|.
TGTGCCAGCAGCCGTGACAGGAGCTCTGGGGCCAACGTCCTGACTTTC
CASSRDRSSGANVLTF